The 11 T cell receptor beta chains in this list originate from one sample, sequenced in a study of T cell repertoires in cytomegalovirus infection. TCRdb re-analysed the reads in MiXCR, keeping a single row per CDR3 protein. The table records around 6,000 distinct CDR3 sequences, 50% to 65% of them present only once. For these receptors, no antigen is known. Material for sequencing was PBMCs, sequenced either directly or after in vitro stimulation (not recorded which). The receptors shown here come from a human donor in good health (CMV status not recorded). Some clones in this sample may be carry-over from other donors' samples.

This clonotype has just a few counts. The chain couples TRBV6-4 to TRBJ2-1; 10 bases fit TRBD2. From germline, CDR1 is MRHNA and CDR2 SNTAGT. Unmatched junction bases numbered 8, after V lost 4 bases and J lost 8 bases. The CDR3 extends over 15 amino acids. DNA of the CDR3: TGTGCCAGCAGTGTGGAAGCGGGAGGGTGGTATGAGCAGTTCTTC. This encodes CASSVEAGGWYEQFF.

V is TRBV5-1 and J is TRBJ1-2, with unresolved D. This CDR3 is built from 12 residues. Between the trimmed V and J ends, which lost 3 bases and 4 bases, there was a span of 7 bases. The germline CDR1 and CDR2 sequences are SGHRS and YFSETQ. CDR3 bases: TGCGCCAGCAGCTATTCCATCTATGGCTACACCTTC. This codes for CASSYSIYGYTF.

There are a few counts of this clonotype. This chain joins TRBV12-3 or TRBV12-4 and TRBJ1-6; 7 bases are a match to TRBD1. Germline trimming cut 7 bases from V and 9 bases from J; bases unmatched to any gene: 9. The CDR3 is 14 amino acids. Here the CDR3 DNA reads TGTGCCAGCAAGGCCGACAGGGTTGGTTCACCCCTCCACTTT. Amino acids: CASKADRVGSPLHF.

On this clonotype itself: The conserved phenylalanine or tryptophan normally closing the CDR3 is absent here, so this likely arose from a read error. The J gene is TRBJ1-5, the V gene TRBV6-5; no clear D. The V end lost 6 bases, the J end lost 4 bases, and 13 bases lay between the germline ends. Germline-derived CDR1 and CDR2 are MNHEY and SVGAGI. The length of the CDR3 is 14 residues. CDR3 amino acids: CASSMLQKNQPQHL. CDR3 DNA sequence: TGTGCCAGCAGCATGTTACAGAAGAATCAGCCCCAGCATTTG.

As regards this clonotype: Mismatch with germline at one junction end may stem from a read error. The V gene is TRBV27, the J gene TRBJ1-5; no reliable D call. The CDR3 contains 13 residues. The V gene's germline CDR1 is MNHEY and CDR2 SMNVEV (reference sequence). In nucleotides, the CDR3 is TGTGCCAGCCGGGCATGGTCTGGGCAGCCCCATCATTTT. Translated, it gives CASRAWSGQPHHF.

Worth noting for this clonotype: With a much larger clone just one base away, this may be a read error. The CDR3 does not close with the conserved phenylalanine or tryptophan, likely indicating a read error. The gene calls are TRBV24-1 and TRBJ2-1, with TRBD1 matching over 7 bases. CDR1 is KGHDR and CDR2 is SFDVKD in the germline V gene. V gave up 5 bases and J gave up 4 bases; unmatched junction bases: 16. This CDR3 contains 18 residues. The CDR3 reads CATSGSPRQGGFYNEQFL. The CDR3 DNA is TGTGCCACCAGTGGAAGCCCGAGACAGGGCGGGTTTTACAATGAGCAGTTCTTA.

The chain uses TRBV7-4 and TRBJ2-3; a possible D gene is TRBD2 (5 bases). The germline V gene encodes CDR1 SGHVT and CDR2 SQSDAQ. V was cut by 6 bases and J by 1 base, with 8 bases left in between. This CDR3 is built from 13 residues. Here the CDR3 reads CASSLGGTDTQYF. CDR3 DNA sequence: TGTGCCAGCAGTCTCGGGGGCACAGATACGCAGTATTTT.

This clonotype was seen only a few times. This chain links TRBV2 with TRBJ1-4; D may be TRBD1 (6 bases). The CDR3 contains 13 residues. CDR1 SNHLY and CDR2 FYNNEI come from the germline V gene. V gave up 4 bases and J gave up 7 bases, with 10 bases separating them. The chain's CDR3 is CASSGQVLEKLFF. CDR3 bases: TGTGCCAGCAGTGGACAGGTTCTTGAAAAACTGTTTTTT.

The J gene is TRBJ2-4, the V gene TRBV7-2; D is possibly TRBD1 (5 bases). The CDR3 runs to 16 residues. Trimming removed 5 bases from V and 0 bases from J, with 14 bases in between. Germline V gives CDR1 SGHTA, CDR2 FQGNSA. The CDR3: CASSPYSQGAKNIQYF. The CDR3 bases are TGTGCCAGCAGCCCTTACTCCCAGGGAGCCAAAAACATTCAGTACTTC.

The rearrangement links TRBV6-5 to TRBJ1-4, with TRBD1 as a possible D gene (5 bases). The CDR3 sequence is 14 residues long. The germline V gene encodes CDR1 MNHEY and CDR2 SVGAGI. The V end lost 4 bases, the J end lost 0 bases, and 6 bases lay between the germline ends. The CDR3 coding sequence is TGTGCCAGCAGTTCGGGGGCAACTAATGAAAAACTGTTTTTT. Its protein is CASSSGATNEKLFF.

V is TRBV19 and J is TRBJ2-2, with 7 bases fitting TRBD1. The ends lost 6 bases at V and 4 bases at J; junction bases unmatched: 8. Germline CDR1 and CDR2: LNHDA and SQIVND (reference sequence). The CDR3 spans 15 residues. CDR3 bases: TGTGCCAGTAGGTTGACAGGGATAGGCACCGGGGAGCTGTTTTTT. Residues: CASRLTGIGTGELFF.